One and the same sample provided the 28 T cell receptor beta chains below, sequenced in a study of T-cell memory formation after mild COVID-19 (dated by TCRdb to the early 2020s). The library was made by 5' RACE. Sequencing used an Illumina NovaSeq 6000. TCRdb trimmed the raw reads at Q25, called clones with MiXCR and kept productive beta chains. Each CDR3 protein gets just one entry, which takes the most common genes and DNA from the rows behind it. The sample profile shows over 350,000 distinct CDR3 sequences; roughly 15% of them were found once. Clones ranked in the top ten supply roughly a fifth of the sample. Material: PBMCs or a T cell subset sorted from them (not recorded which). These receptors came from a man between 18 and 29 years old who had mild COVID-19 (a few samples of this study predate the infection). The sample titles of this study are shuffled in the database, so cell type and time point are left out; the donor was told from shared clones.

This clonotype has a handful of counts. This sequence joins TRBV4-1 and TRBJ2-7; D is perhaps TRBD2 (6 bases). V lost 0 bases and J lost 3, with 12 bases in between. Germline CDR1 is MGHRA and CDR2 is YSYEKL. The CDR3 spans 15 residues. CDR3: CASSQEWGGGYEQYV. CDR3 nucleotides: TGCGCCAGCAGCCAAGAATGGGGAGGAGGCTACGAGCAGTACGTC.

This clonotype was observed a few times. CDR3: CASSWGERNTEAFF. Written as DNA, the CDR3 is TGCGCCAGCAGCTGGGGGGAGAGGAACACTGAAGCTTTCTTT. The chain employs TRBV5-1 and TRBJ1-1, with D possibly being TRBD1 (5 bases). The CDR3 sequence is 14 residues long. Germline CDR1 is SGHRS and CDR2 is YFSETQ. V shed 3 bases and J shed 1 base, with 10 bases lying between them.

This clonotype appeared a single time. This may come from a read error, since a much larger clone is one base off. The chain is built from TRBV5-6 and TRBJ1-2, with D unresolved. CDR3 length: 12 amino acids. V shed 2 bases and J shed 2 bases, with 4 bases lying between them. Germline assignment: CDR1 SGHDT and CDR2 YYEEEE. Here the CDR3 DNA reads TGTGCCAGCAGCTTTGAGAACTATGGCTACACCTTC. Translating it yields CASSFENYGYTF.

The genes are TRBV15 and TRBJ2-2, with a possible D match to TRBD2 (6 bases). Germline assignment: CDR1 LNHNV and CDR2 YYDKDF (reference sequence). V lost 0 bases to trimming and J lost 8 bases, with 16 bases between them. This CDR3 is built from 16 residues. As DNA, the CDR3 is TGTGCCACCAGCAGAGATCGCGGGGCCACGAAGGGGGAGCTGTTTTTT. Protein: CATSRDRGATKGELFF.

This chain uses TRBV6-6 with TRBJ1-1; TRBD1 aligns across 10 bases. The CDR3 extends over 13 amino acids. Germline CDR1 and CDR2: MNHNY and SVGAGI (reference sequence). V lost 2 bases, J lost 8 bases, and 2 bases stayed unmatched. The CDR3 loop reads CASSYGTGVEAFF. The CDR3 DNA reads as TGTGCCAGCAGTTACGGGACAGGGGTCGAAGCTTTCTTT.

This clonotype was recorded a few times. The rearrangement joins TRBV25-1 to TRBJ1-1; D perhaps matches TRBD1 (5 bases). Trimming removed 11 bases at V and 4 bases at J, with 20 bases between. This CDR3 spans 14 amino acids. Germline V CDR1 and CDR2: MGHDK, SYGVNS. The CDR3 coding sequence is TGTGCCCACGGGCCCGGGGCCGGGGGCACTGAAGCTTTCTTT. Protein sequence: CAHGPGAGGTEAFF. The complete variable domain, with remaining parts taken from reference TRBV25-1 and TRBJ1-1, reads EADIYQTPRYLVIGTGKKITLECSQTMGHDKMYWYQQDPGMELHLIHYSYGVNSTEKGDLSSESTVSRIRTEHFPLTLESARPSHTSQYLCAHGPGAGGTEAFFGQGTRLTVV.

This clonotype has just a few counts. The chain is built from TRBV5-1 and TRBJ1-1, with TRBD1 identical over 9 bases. Germline lookup yields CDR1 SGHRS and CDR2 YFSETQ. V trimming: 7 bases; J trimming: 3 bases; junction bases outside the gene matches: 10. CDR3 length equals 15 residues. CDR3 DNA: TGCGCCAGCGGAGAACAGGGGGCGAGGGACACTGAAGCTTTCTTT. Translation: CASGEQGARDTEAFF.

This clonotype appeared a few times. The J gene is TRBJ1-1, the V gene TRBV5-1; 12 positions match TRBD1. Unmatched junction bases numbered 6, after V lost 2 bases and J lost 1 base. The CDR3 is 17 amino acids. Germline V gene sequence: CDR1 SGHRS, CDR2 YFSETQ. CDR3 sequence reads: CASSFRDRGLRNTEAFF. DNA of the CDR3: TGCGCCAGCAGCTTCCGGGACAGGGGGCTTAGGAACACTGAAGCTTTCTTT.

This clonotype was recorded a few times. The chain recombines TRBV20-1 with TRBJ2-5; 9 positions agree with TRBD1. J lost 4 bases, V lost 5 bases, and 11 bases had no gene match. The germline gives CDR1 DFQATT, CDR2 SNEGSKA (reference sequence). The CDR3 runs to 15 residues. CDR3 residues: CSAEAGTGSVETQYF. CDR3 bases: TGCAGTGCTGAAGCCGGGACAGGGTCAGTAGAGACCCAGTACTTC.

The gene calls are TRBV20-1 and TRBJ1-2; no clear D. The CDR3 consists of 12 residues. The germline gives CDR1 DFQATT, CDR2 SNEGSKA (reference sequence). The V end lost 1 base, the J end lost 2 bases, and 5 bases lay between the germline ends. For the CDR3, the DNA is TGCAGTGCTAGAGTACAGAACTATGGCTACACCTTC. This gives the protein CSARVQNYGYTF.

This clonotype was detected a few times. This chain links TRBV7-2 with TRBJ1-2, with 11 bases aligning to TRBD1. V was pared by 6 bases and J by 8 bases, with 2 bases of the junction left unmatched. CDR1 and CDR2 from the germline V gene are SGHTA and FQGNSA. This CDR3 spans 12 amino acids. CDR3 amino acids: CASRGQGVGYTF. The CDR3 region has the DNA TGTGCCAGCAGGGGACAGGGGGTGGGCTACACCTTC.

This clonotype was recorded a few times. The chain is built from TRBV19 and TRBJ2-7; 8 positions match TRBD2. This CDR3 has 14 amino acids. V was pared by 7 bases and J by 4 bases, with 9 bases of the junction left unmatched. The germline CDR1 and CDR2 sequences are LNHDA and SQIVND (reference sequence). CDR3 amino acids: CASIGSGGPYEQYV. The CDR3 DNA is TGTGCCAGTATAGGGAGCGGGGGCCCGTACGAGCAGTACGTC.

The chain is built from TRBV18 and TRBJ2-5; unclear D gene. The ends were cut back, 1 base at V and 2 bases at J, with 11 bases in the middle. Germline V gene data show CDR1 as KGHSH and CDR2 as LQKENI. The CDR3 is 15 residues long. The chain's CDR3 is CASSPQDPLQETQYF. In DNA form, the CDR3 reads TGTGCCAGCTCACCACAAGACCCTTTACAAGAGACCCAGTACTTC.

The CDR3, as DNA: TGTGCCAGCAGCCAAGCCGGGACTGGAAACACCATATATTTT. This codes for CASSQAGTGNTIYF. The J gene is TRBJ1-3, the V gene TRBV4-2; D ambiguous. With 1 base removed from V and 2 bases from J, the gap between germline ends came to 6 bases. Germline CDR1 and CDR2: LGHNA and YNFKEQ. The CDR3 runs to 14 residues.

The chain couples TRBV27 to TRBJ2-2; D is possibly TRBD2 (5 bases). The V end was cut by 5 bases, the J end by 7 bases, with 14 bases between. Germline values: CDR1 MNHEY, CDR2 SMNVEV (reference sequence). This CDR3 has 14 amino acids. The DNA of the CDR3 is TGTGCCAGCAGTCTGAATCCACTAGGCGGGGAGCTGTTTTTT. The encoded protein is CASSLNPLGGELFF.

This clonotype has at least ten counts. This chain uses TRBV28 with TRBJ1-5; 11 positions agree with TRBD1. Germline loops: CDR1 MDHEN, CDR2 SYDVKM. The CDR3 totals 16 residues. V was clipped by 5 bases and J by 2 bases; unmatched bases: 5. This CDR3 is CASSRTGGDGNQPQHF. In DNA, the CDR3 is TGTGCCAGCAGTAGGACAGGGGGCGATGGCAATCAGCCCCAGCATTTT.

The chain combines TRBV4-3 with TRBJ1-1, with D possibly TRBD1 on 5 matching bases. The V end lost 2 bases, the J end lost 8 bases, and 12 bases lay between the germline ends. Germline lookup yields CDR1 LGHNA and CDR2 YSLEER. CDR3 length: 13 amino acids. The chain's CDR3 is CASSQPGGAEAFF. DNA of the CDR3: TGCGCCAGCAGCCAACCCGGGGGTGCCGAAGCTTTCTTT.

This clonotype has just a few counts. J is TRBJ1-1 and V is TRBV7-9; D might be TRBD1 (6 bases). The CDR3 totals 13 residues. V gave up 5 bases and J gave up 6 bases, with 13 bases separating them. Germline loops: CDR1 SEHNR, CDR2 FQNEAQ (reference sequence). The CDR3 loop reads CASSLQGWPEAFF. DNA for the CDR3: TGTGCCAGCAGCCTACAGGGATGGCCTGAAGCTTTCTTT.

This clonotype was counted only a few times. The chain links TRBV9 to TRBJ2-3, with no clear D. In germline, CDR1 is SGDLS, CDR2 YYNGEE. The CDR3 spans 14 residues. V lost 4 bases and J lost 1, with 10 bases in between. The CDR3 sequence: CASSPMAGTDTQYF. CDR3 bases: TGTGCCAGCAGCCCTATGGCAGGCACAGATACGCAGTATTTT.

This clonotype came up a few times. V gene TRBV10-3 combines with J gene TRBJ2-3, with D perhaps matching TRBD1 (6 bases). The germline CDR1 and CDR2 sequences are ENHRY and SYGVKD. V was pared by 10 bases and J by 2 bases, with 19 bases between. This CDR3 is built from 15 residues. DNA for the CDR3: TGTGCCACCACCGACAGGCCCACGATCACAGATACGCAGTATTTT. It encodes CATTDRPTITDTQYF.

The chain carries TRBV5-1 and TRBJ1-1, with D unclear. CDR1 is SGHRS and CDR2 is YFSETQ in the germline V gene. The CDR3 is 13 residues long. V shed 0 bases and J shed 5 bases, with 8 bases lying between them. DNA for the CDR3: TGCGCCAGCAGCTTGGGGGCGTGGACTGAAGCTTTCTTT. Its protein is CASSLGAWTEAFF.

This chain uses TRBV6-6 with TRBJ1-5; D is undetermined. There are 14 residues in the CDR3. Germline values: CDR1 MNHNY, CDR2 SVGAGI (reference sequence). Trimming removed 2 bases from V and 0 bases from J, with 5 bases in between. DNA for the CDR3: TGTGCCAGCAGTTACCGGGATAGCAATCAGCCCCAGCATTTT. It specifies CASSYRDSNQPQHF.

This sequence joins TRBV29-1 and TRBJ1-1, with D unresolved. V lost 3 bases, J lost 5 bases, and 16 bases lay in between. The germline V gene encodes CDR1 SQVTM and CDR2 ANQGSEA. The CDR3 has 14 amino acids. The CDR3 reads CSVDFWASNTEAFF. The CDR3, as DNA: TGCAGCGTTGATTTTTGGGCCAGTAATACTGAAGCTTTCTTT.

V gene TRBV7-2 combines with J gene TRBJ1-2; 9 bases are a match to TRBD1. The germline CDR1 and CDR2 sequences are SGHTA and FQGNSA. The V and J ends lost 2 bases and 5 bases, in that order; junction bases with no gene match: 6. This CDR3 has 15 residues. The chain's CDR3 is CASSLRTGEEYGYTF. CDR3 coding DNA: TGTGCCAGCAGCTTAAGGACAGGGGAGGAGTATGGCTACACCTTC.

The V and J genes are TRBV20-1 and TRBJ1-2; no clear D gene. Between the trimmed V and J ends, which lost 6 bases and 8 bases, there was a span of 10 bases. The CDR3 runs to 10 residues. Germline V gene sequence: CDR1 DFQATT, CDR2 SNEGSKA (reference sequence). CDR3 coding DNA: TGCAGTGCGATCCTACACGGCTACACCTTC. The encoded protein is CSAILHGYTF.

This clonotype came up many times. The rearrangement joins TRBV5-1 to TRBJ2-3; 10 positions match TRBD1. With 0 bases clipped from V and 4 bases from J, the junction kept 5 bases outside the gene matches. Germline V gives CDR1 SGHRS, CDR2 YFSETQ. The CDR3 sequence is 16 residues long. CDR3 amino acids: CASSLEGTGEADTQYF. The CDR3 coding sequence is TGCGCCAGCAGCTTGGAAGGGACAGGGGAGGCAGATACGCAGTATTTT.

This clonotype was seen repeatedly, ten times or more. The rearrangement joins TRBV6-5 to TRBJ2-1, with D perhaps matching TRBD1 (7 bases). The CDR3 length is 15 residues. Germline V lookup: CDR1 MNHEY, CDR2 SVGAGI. The V and J ends lost 5 bases and 4 bases respectively, with 15 bases between them. The CDR3 DNA is TGTGCCAGCAGTGCCCCGCGGGACAGTTACAATGAGCAGTTCTTC. This translates into CASSAPRDSYNEQFF.

This clonotype was counted many times. The chain uses TRBV6-5 and TRBJ2-7; weak D call: TRBD2 (5 bases). The ends were cut back, 0 bases at V and 3 bases at J, with 6 bases in the middle. The CDR3 sequence is 13 residues long. Germline assignment: CDR1 MNHEY and CDR2 SVGAGI. The CDR3 DNA reads as TGTGCCAGCAGTTACTCGGGGAGCTACGAGCAGTACTTC. This translates into CASSYSGSYEQYF.